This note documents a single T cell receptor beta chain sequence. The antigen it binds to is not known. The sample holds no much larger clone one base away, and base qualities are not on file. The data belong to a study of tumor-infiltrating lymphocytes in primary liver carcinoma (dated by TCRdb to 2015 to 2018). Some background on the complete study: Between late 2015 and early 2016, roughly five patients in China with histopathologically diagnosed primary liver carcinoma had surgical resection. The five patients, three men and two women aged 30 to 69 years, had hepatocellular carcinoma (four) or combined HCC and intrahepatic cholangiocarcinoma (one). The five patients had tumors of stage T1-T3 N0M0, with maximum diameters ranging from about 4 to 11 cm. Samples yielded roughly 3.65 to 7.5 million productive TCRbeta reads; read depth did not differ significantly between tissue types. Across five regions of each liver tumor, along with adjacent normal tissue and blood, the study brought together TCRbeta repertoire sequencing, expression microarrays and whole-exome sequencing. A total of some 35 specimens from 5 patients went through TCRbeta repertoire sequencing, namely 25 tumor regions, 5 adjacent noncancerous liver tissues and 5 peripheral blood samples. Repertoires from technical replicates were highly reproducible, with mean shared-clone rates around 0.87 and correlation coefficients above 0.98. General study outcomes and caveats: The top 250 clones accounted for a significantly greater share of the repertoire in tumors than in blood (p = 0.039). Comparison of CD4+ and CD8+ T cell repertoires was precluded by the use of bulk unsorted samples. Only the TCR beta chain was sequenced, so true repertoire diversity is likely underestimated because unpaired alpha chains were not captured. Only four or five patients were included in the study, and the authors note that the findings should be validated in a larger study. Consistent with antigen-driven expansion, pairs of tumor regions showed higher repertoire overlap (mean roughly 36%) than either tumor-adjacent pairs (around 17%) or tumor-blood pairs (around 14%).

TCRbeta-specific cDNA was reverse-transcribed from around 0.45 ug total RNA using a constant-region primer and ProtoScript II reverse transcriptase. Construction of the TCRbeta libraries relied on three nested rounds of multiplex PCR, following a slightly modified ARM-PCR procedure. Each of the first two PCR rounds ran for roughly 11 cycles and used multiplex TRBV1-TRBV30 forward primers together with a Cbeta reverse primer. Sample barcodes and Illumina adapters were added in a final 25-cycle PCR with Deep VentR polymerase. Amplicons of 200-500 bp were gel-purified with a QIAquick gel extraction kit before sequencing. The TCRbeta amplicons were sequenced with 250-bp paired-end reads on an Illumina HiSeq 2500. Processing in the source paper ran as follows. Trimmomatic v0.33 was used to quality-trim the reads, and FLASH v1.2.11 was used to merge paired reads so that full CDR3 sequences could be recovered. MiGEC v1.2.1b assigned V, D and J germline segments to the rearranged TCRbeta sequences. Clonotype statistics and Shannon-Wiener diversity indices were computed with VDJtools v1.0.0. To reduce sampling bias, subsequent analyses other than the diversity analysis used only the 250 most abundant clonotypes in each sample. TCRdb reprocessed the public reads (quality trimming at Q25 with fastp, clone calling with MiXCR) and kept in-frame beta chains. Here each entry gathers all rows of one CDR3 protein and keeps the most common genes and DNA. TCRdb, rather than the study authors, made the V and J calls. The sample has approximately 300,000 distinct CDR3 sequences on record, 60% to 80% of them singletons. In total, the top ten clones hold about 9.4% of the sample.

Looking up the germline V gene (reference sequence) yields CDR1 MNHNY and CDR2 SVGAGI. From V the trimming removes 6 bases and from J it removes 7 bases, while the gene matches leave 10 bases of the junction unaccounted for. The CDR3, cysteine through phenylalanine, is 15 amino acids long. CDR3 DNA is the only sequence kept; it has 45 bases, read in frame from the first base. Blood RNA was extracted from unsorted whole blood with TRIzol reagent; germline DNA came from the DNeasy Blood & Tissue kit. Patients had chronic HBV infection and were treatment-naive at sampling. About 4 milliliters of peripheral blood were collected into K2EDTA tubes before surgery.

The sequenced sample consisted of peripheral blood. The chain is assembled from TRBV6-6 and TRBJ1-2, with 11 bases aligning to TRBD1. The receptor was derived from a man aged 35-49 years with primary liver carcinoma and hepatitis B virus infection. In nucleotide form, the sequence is TGTGCCAGCAGGGGGACAGGGGGAGCATCAGGTGGCTACACCTTC. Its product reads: CASRGTGGASGGYTF.